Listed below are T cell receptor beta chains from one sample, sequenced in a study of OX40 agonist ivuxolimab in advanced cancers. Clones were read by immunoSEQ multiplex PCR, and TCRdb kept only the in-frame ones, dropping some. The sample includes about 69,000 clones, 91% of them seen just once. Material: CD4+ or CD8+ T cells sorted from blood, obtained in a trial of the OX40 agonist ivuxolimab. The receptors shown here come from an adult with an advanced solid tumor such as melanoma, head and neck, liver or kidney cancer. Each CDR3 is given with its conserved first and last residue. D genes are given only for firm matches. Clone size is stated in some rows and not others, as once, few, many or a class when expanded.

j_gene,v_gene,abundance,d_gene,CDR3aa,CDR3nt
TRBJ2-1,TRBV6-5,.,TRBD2,CASKREGPSNEQFF,TGTGCCAGTAAGCGGGAGGGCCCGAGCAATGAGCAGTTCTTC
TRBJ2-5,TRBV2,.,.,CASRATSRETQYF,TGTGCCAGCAGGGCCACTAGCCGGGAGACCCAGTACTTC
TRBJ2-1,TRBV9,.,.,CASSESSGQPNEQFF,TGTGCCAGCAGCGAAAGTTCCGGACAGCCTAATGAGCAGTTCTTC
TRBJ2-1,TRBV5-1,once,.,CASSLRESYNEQFF,TGCGCCAGCAGCTTGAGGGAATCCTACAATGAGCAGTTCTTC
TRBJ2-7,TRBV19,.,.,CASSIGTFGSYEQYF,TGTGCCAGTAGTATTGGGACTTTCGGCTCCTACGAGCAGTACTTC
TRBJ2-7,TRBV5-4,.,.,CASSLDILQAYEQYF,TGTGCCAGCAGCTTGGACATATTACAGGCCTACGAGCAGTACTTC
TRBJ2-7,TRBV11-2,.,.,CASSPTVYEQYF,TGTGCCAGCAGTCCGACAGTATACGAGCAGTACTTC
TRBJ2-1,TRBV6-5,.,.,CASMGSYNEQFF,TGTGCCAGCATGGGTTCCTACAATGAGCAGTTCTTC
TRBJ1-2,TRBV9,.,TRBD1,CASSASQQGREGYTF,TGTGCCAGCAGCGCTAGCCAACAGGGGAGAGAGGGCTACACCTTC
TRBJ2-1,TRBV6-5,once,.,CASSLIREKEQFF,TGTGCCAGCAGTTTAATAAGAGAGAAAGAGCAGTTCTTC
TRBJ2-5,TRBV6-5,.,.,CASQTGRETQYF,TGTGCCAGCCAAACAGGGAGGGAGACCCAGTACTTC
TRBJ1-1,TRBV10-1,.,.,CASSEFLGGTEAFF,TGCGCCAGCAGTGAGTTTTTGGGTGGCACTGAAGCTTTCTTT
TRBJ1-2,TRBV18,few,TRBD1,CASSPGDRDGYTF,TGTGCCAGCTCACCAGGGGACAGGGATGGCTACACCTTC
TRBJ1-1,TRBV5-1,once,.,CASSLYVTNTEAFF,TGCGCCAGCAGCTTGTACGTCACGAACACTGAAGCTTTCTTT
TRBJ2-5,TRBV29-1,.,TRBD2,CSVGLAGTETQYF,TGCAGCGTCGGACTAGCGGGAACGGAGACCCAGTACTTC
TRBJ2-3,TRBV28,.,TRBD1,CASSPLGQGLTDTQYF,TGTGCCAGCAGTCCCCTCGGACAGGGCCTCACAGATACGCAGTATTTT
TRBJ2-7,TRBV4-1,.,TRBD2,CASSRVGTSGTGYEQYF,TGCGCCAGCAGCCGGGTTGGGACTAGCGGGACCGGCTACGAGCAGTACTTC
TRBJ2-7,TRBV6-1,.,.,CASSASGVYEQYF,TGTGCCAGCAGTGCTTCAGGGGTTTACGAGCAGTACTTC
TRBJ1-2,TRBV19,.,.,CASSPPGGVGGYTF,TGTGCCAGTTCCCCGCCGGGGGGGGTAGGTGGCTACACCTTC
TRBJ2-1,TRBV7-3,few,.,CASATGAGRPNEQFF,TGTGCCAGCGCCACGGGGGCAGGGCGGCCCAATGAGCAGTTCTTC
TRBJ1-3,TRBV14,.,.,CASTTAGGTGNTIYF,TGTGCCAGCACCACCGCTGGGGGGACTGGAAACACCATATATTTT
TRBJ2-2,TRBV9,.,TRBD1,CASSDDRGRNTGELFF,TGTGCCAGCAGCGACGACAGGGGGCGAAACACCGGGGAGCTGTTTTTT
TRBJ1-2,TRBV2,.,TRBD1,CASSPRPDRGYGYTF,TGTGCCAGCAGTCCCCGCCCGGACAGGGGGTATGGCTACACCTTC
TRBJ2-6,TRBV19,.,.,CASTLVGVGVSSGANVLTF,TGTGCCAGTACCCTCGTAGGGGTTGGGGTTTCCTCTGGGGCCAACGTCCTGACTTTC
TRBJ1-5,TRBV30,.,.,CAWSVLGNQPQHF,TGTGCCTGGAGTGTACTTGGCAATCAGCCCCAGCATTTT
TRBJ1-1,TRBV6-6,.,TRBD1,CASSLGQGVNTEAFF,TGTGCCAGCAGTCTGGGACAGGGCGTGAACACTGAAGCTTTCTTT
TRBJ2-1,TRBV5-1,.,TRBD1,CASSSKGGLGYNEQFF,TGCGCCAGCAGCTCCAAAGGGGGCCTCGGCTACAATGAGCAGTTCTTC
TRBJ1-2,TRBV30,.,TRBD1,CAWSYPGQGEKYGYTF,TGTGCCTGGAGTTACCCGGGACAGGGTGAGAAATATGGCTACACCTTC
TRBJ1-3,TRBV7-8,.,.,CASSLSGQKYSGNTIYF,TGTGCCAGCAGCTTAAGTGGGCAGAAATACTCTGGAAACACCATATATTTT
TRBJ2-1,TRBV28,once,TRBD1,CASSLRAGGRSEQFF,TGTGCCAGCAGTTTAAGGGCAGGGGGCCGATCTGAGCAGTTCTTC
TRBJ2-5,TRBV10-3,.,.,CAISVEQETQYF,TGTGCCATCAGTGTGGAACAAGAGACCCAGTACTTC
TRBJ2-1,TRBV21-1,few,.,CASSKVLGRGNEQFF,TGTGCCAGCAGCAAAGTACTCGGGAGGGGCAATGAGCAGTTCTTC
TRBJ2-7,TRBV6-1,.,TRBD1,CASRKQTGEQYF,TGTGCCAGCAGGAAGCAGACAGGGGAGCAGTACTTC
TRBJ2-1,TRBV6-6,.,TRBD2,CASILRGTSSYNEQFF,TGTGCCAGCATCCTTAGGGGGACTAGCTCCTACAATGAGCAGTTCTTC
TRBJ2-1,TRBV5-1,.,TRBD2,CASRLEAGVSYNEQFF,TGCGCCAGCAGGTTGGAGGCGGGAGTATCCTACAATGAGCAGTTCTTC
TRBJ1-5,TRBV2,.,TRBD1,CASRATGTDLLYSNQPQHF,TGTGCCAGCAGGGCTACCGGGACAGATTTACTCTATAGCAATCAGCCCCAGCATTTT
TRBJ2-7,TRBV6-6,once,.,CASSYLQGYEQYF,TGTGCCAGCAGTTACTTACAGGGTTACGAGCAGTACTTC
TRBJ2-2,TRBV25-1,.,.,CASSDPGPGELFF,TGTGCCAGCAGTGACCCCGGGCCCGGGGAGCTGTTTTTT
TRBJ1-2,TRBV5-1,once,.,CASSQRQAYGYTF,TGCGCCAGCAGCCAGAGACAGGCTTATGGCTACACCTTC
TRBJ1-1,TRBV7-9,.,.,CASSLQVKIAEAFF,TGTGCCAGCAGCTTGCAGGTTAAAATCGCTGAAGCTTTCTTT
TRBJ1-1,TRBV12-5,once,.,CASGLTWGQGFTEAFF,TGTGCTAGTGGTTTGACCTGGGGGCAGGGCTTCACTGAAGCTTTCTTT
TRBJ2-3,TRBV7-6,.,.,CASSLYHDGTDTQYF,TGTGCCAGCAGCTTATATCATGACGGCACAGATACGCAGTATTTT
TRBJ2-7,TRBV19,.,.,CASSQTALDDYEQYF,TGTGCCAGTAGTCAGACAGCCTTGGACGACTACGAGCAGTACTTC
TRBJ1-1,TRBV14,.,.,CASSQDRVTEAFF,TGTGCCAGCAGCCAAGACAGGGTCACTGAAGCTTTCTTT
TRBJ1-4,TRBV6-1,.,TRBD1,CASRAGGREKLFF,TGTGCCAGCAGGGCAGGGGGCCGTGAAAAACTGTTTTTT
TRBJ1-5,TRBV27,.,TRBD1,CASSLDRGVDQPQHF,TGTGCCAGCAGTTTAGACAGGGGAGTCGATCAGCCCCAGCATTTT
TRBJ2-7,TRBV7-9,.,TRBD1,CASSRRQGGNEQYF,TGTGCCAGCAGCCGAAGACAGGGTGGCAACGAGCAGTACTTC
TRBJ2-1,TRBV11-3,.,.,CASSRSDLLGNEQFF,TGTGCCAGCAGCCGGTCGGATCTCCTGGGTAATGAGCAGTTCTTC
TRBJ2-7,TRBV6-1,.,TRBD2,CASRTSGSYEQYF,TGTGCCAGCAGGACTAGCGGATCCTACGAGCAGTACTTC
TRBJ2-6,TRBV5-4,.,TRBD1,CASRLSEGAPKANVLTF,TGTGCCAGCAGATTGTCTGAGGGGGCTCCTAAGGCCAACGTCCTGACTTTC
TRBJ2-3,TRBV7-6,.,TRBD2,CASSISGDTQYF,TGTGCCAGCAGCATTAGCGGGGATACGCAGTATTTT
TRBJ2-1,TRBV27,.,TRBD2,CASSTPTSGRIVEQFF,TGTGCCAGCAGTACCCCGACTAGCGGGAGGATTGTTGAGCAGTTCTTC
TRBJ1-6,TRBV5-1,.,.,CASSFGGEGSPLHF,TGCGCCAGCAGCTTTGGGGGTGAGGGTTCACCCCTCCACTTT
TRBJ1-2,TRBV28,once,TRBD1,CASSRPDRGKNGYTF,TGTGCCAGCAGCCGACCGGACAGGGGAAAAAATGGCTACACCTTC
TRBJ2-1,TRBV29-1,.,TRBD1,CSVAQGPSSYNEQFF,TGCAGCGTCGCACAGGGGCCAAGCTCCTACAATGAGCAGTTCTTC
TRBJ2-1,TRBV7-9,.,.,CASSLEDPQRYNEQFF,TGTGCCAGCAGCTTAGAGGATCCGCAAAGGTACAATGAGCAGTTCTTC
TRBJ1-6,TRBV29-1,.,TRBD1,CSVRTGDRYSPLHF,TGCAGCGTTCGTACGGGGGACAGGTATTCACCCCTCCACTTT
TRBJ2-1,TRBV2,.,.,CASSESGQQYNEQFF,TGTGCCAGCAGTGAATCCGGGCAACAATACAATGAGCAGTTCTTC
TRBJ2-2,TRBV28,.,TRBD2,CASSSGEASGRNGELFF,TGTGCCAGCAGTTCCGGAGAGGCTAGCGGGAGAAACGGGGAGCTGTTTTTT